These T cell receptor beta chains were read from a single sample in a study of T cell responses to AZD1222 COVID-19 vaccine. Measured with immunoSEQ multiplex PCR; TCRdb has only the in-frame clones, and not every one. Here the sample spans roughly 160,000 clones, more than 80% being singletons. Sample: peripheral blood, taken on day 0 of AZD1222 vaccination. These receptors were collected from an adult in good health. Both conserved end residues are part of each CDR3. Fields, in order: J gene, V gene, D gene, clone size, CDR3 DNA, CDR3 protein. The D gene is left open where the match is weak. The size field is filled for only some rows; it gives once, few, many or a size class.

j_call: TRBJ1-5; v_call: TRBV6-5; d_call: TRBD1; clone_size: NA; cdr3_nt: TGTGCCAGCAGCAGCGACAGGGGTGCTCAGCCCCAGCATTTT; cdr3_aa: CASSSDRGAQPQHF
j_call: TRBJ1-3; v_call: TRBV3-1/TRBV3-2; d_call: NA; clone_size: NA; cdr3_nt: TGTGCCAGCTCCAGTCTTGGAAACACCATATATTTT; cdr3_aa: CASSSLGNTIYF
j_call: TRBJ2-7; v_call: TRBV6-5; d_call: TRBD2; clone_size: NA; cdr3_nt: TGTGCCATCACTCCGGGGGGGTTCTACGAGCAGTACTTC; cdr3_aa: CAITPGGFYEQYF
j_call: TRBJ1-1; v_call: TRBV12-3/TRBV12-4; d_call: NA; clone_size: NA; cdr3_nt: TGTGCCAGCAGTTTCGGGAGGGCTGAAGCTTTCTTT; cdr3_aa: CASSFGRAEAFF
j_call: TRBJ2-1; v_call: TRBV7-2; d_call: NA; clone_size: once; cdr3_nt: TGTGCCAGCAGCCCCCCGGGGGCTTACAATGAGCAGTTCTTC; cdr3_aa: CASSPPGAYNEQFF
j_call: TRBJ1-2; v_call: TRBV2; d_call: TRBD1; clone_size: NA; cdr3_nt: TGTGCCAGCAGTTCTACAGGGGGCAGGGATGGCTACACCTTC; cdr3_aa: CASSSTGGRDGYTF
j_call: TRBJ1-5; v_call: TRBV30; d_call: TRBD1; clone_size: NA; cdr3_nt: TGTGCCTGGAGTGAGGGACAGGGGGCGCCTCAGCCCCAGCATTTT; cdr3_aa: CAWSEGQGAPQPQHF
j_call: TRBJ1-6; v_call: TRBV30; d_call: NA; clone_size: NA; cdr3_nt: TGTGCCTGGAGTATTGGAGGCGGGAATTCACCCCTCCACTTT; cdr3_aa: CAWSIGGGNSPLHF
j_call: TRBJ1-2; v_call: TRBV15; d_call: TRBD1; clone_size: NA; cdr3_nt: TGTGCCACCAGCAGAGATTATGGGACAGGAGTCTATGGCTACACCTTC; cdr3_aa: CATSRDYGTGVYGYTF
j_call: TRBJ2-7; v_call: TRBV18; d_call: NA; clone_size: NA; cdr3_nt: TGTGCCAGCTCACCAGGAGGATTAGGGTACTACGAGCAGTACTTC; cdr3_aa: CASSPGGLGYYEQYF
j_call: TRBJ2-7; v_call: TRBV10-3; d_call: NA; clone_size: NA; cdr3_nt: TGTGCCATCAGTGCGGAGGCAGCCTACGAGCAGTACTTC; cdr3_aa: CAISAEAAYEQYF
j_call: TRBJ1-5; v_call: TRBV6-5; d_call: NA; clone_size: NA; cdr3_nt: TGTGCCAGCAGTTTCAGGAGTGGTGATCAGCCCCAGCATTTT; cdr3_aa: CASSFRSGDQPQHF
j_call: TRBJ2-2; v_call: TRBV3-1/TRBV3-2; d_call: NA; clone_size: NA; cdr3_nt: TGTGCCAGCAGCCAAGATTTAGGTCCCGGAGCCAACACCGGGGAGCTGTTTTTT; cdr3_aa: CASSQDLGPGANTGELFF
j_call: TRBJ1-2; v_call: TRBV6-6; d_call: TRBD1; clone_size: NA; cdr3_nt: TGTGCCAGCAGACCCGACAGGGAGAACTATGGCTACACCTTC; cdr3_aa: CASRPDRENYGYTF
j_call: TRBJ2-2; v_call: TRBV2; d_call: NA; clone_size: NA; cdr3_nt: TGTGCCAGCAGACCGCGGACAGACACCGGGGAGCTGTTTTTT; cdr3_aa: CASRPRTDTGELFF
j_call: TRBJ2-5; v_call: TRBV5-8; d_call: NA; clone_size: NA; cdr3_nt: TGTGCCAGCAGCTTGGGCACAGGCCAAGAGACCCAGTACTTC; cdr3_aa: CASSLGTGQETQYF
j_call: TRBJ2-5; v_call: TRBV5-6; d_call: NA; clone_size: NA; cdr3_nt: TGTGCCAGCAGCTTGTCATACCAAGAGACCCAGTACTTC; cdr3_aa: CASSLSYQETQYF
j_call: TRBJ2-3; v_call: TRBV19; d_call: TRBD2; clone_size: NA; cdr3_nt: TGTGCCAGTAGTAGGGGGGGAGATACGCAGTATTTT; cdr3_aa: CASSRGGDTQYF
j_call: TRBJ2-3; v_call: TRBV7-3; d_call: NA; clone_size: NA; cdr3_nt: TGTGCCAGCAGCTTACTAGCCTCCTCCACAGATACGCAGTATTTT; cdr3_aa: CASSLLASSTDTQYF
j_call: TRBJ2-6; v_call: TRBV9; d_call: TRBD1; clone_size: NA; cdr3_nt: TGTGCCAGCAGCACCAGACAGGGGGGAACTCTCTCTGGGGCCAACGTCCTGACTTTC; cdr3_aa: CASSTRQGGTLSGANVLTF
j_call: TRBJ1-1; v_call: TRBV6-5; d_call: TRBD1; clone_size: few; cdr3_nt: TGTGCCAGCACCACGACAGGGACCATGAACACTGAAGCTTTCTTT; cdr3_aa: CASTTTGTMNTEAFF
j_call: TRBJ2-6; v_call: TRBV4-3; d_call: NA; clone_size: NA; cdr3_nt: TGCGCCAGCAGCCTAGGTGTCTCTGGGGCCAACGTCCTGACTTTC; cdr3_aa: CASSLGVSGANVLTF
j_call: TRBJ2-3; v_call: TRBV7-2; d_call: TRBD2; clone_size: NA; cdr3_nt: TGTGCCAGCAGCGGGCCGGGACTAGCGGGGGGGCGCACAGATACGCAGTATTTT; cdr3_aa: CASSGPGLAGGRTDTQYF
j_call: TRBJ2-7; v_call: TRBV4-2; d_call: TRBD1; clone_size: once; cdr3_nt: TGTGCCAGCAGCCAAGGGGCCGGGGACAGGACCTACGAGCAGTACTTC; cdr3_aa: CASSQGAGDRTYEQYF
j_call: TRBJ2-3; v_call: TRBV7-7; d_call: NA; clone_size: NA; cdr3_nt: TGTGCTAGCAGCTTAGGAAGACTCGTAGGTGGCGATACGCAGTATTTT; cdr3_aa: CASSLGRLVGGDTQYF
j_call: TRBJ2-1; v_call: TRBV6-6; d_call: TRBD2; clone_size: NA; cdr3_nt: TGTGCCAGCAGTTACGCTAGCGGGGGGTTGGATGAGCAGTTCTTC; cdr3_aa: CASSYASGGLDEQFF
j_call: TRBJ2-2; v_call: TRBV10-3; d_call: NA; clone_size: NA; cdr3_nt: TGTGCCATCAGTGAGTCTAGTAGCTCGAACACCGGGGAGCTGTTTTTT; cdr3_aa: CAISESSSSNTGELFF
j_call: TRBJ2-7; v_call: TRBV30; d_call: NA; clone_size: NA; cdr3_nt: TGTGCCTGGAGTGTGAGGGTCAGTGCCTTTGACGAGCAGTACTTC; cdr3_aa: CAWSVRVSAFDEQYF
j_call: TRBJ1-3; v_call: TRBV7-6; d_call: NA; clone_size: NA; cdr3_nt: TGTGCCAGCAGCCAAGGACGGAGCTCTGGAAACACCATATATTTT; cdr3_aa: CASSQGRSSGNTIYF
j_call: TRBJ1-3; v_call: TRBV25-1; d_call: NA; clone_size: NA; cdr3_nt: TGTGCCAGCAGTGTTGGAAACACCATATATTTT; cdr3_aa: CASSVGNTIYF
j_call: TRBJ2-1; v_call: TRBV11-1; d_call: TRBD1; clone_size: NA; cdr3_nt: TGTGCCAGCAGCTTAGTAGGGACAGGGAATGAGCAGTTCTTC; cdr3_aa: CASSLVGTGNEQFF
j_call: TRBJ2-3; v_call: TRBV9; d_call: NA; clone_size: NA; cdr3_nt: TGTGCCAGCAGCGTAGTTGGTGCCGGGGGTACGCAGTATTTT; cdr3_aa: CASSVVGAGGTQYF
j_call: TRBJ1-5; v_call: TRBV20-1; d_call: NA; clone_size: NA; cdr3_nt: TGCAGTGCTGCCCTCGGGCAGCCCCAGCATTTT; cdr3_aa: CSAALGQPQHF
j_call: TRBJ2-6; v_call: TRBV19; d_call: NA; clone_size: NA; cdr3_nt: TGTGCCAGTAGTATAGATCTCGAGGCGGGGACCGGGGCCAACGTCCTGACTTTC; cdr3_aa: CASSIDLEAGTGANVLTF
j_call: TRBJ2-5; v_call: TRBV5-4; d_call: NA; clone_size: NA; cdr3_nt: TGTGCCAGCAGCTCCCAAGAGACCCAGTACTTC; cdr3_aa: CASSSQETQYF
j_call: TRBJ1-1; v_call: TRBV5-1; d_call: NA; clone_size: once; cdr3_nt: TGCGCCAGCAGCACGGGGCGGGGGTGGACTGAAGCTTTCTTT; cdr3_aa: CASSTGRGWTEAFF
j_call: TRBJ1-1; v_call: TRBV6-5; d_call: NA; clone_size: NA; cdr3_nt: TGTGCCAGCAGCCCCTCTCCGGAAGGGAACACTGAAGCTTTCTTT; cdr3_aa: CASSPSPEGNTEAFF
j_call: TRBJ1-2; v_call: TRBV5-5; d_call: NA; clone_size: NA; cdr3_nt: TGTGCCAGCAGCCAAATCGGCCAGGGATCCTATGGCTACACCTTC; cdr3_aa: CASSQIGQGSYGYTF
j_call: TRBJ1-1; v_call: TRBV4-2; d_call: NA; clone_size: few; cdr3_nt: TGTGCCAGCAGCCAAGAGTACCGAACTGAAGCTTTCTTT; cdr3_aa: CASSQEYRTEAFF
j_call: TRBJ2-1; v_call: TRBV24-1; d_call: TRBD1; clone_size: NA; cdr3_nt: TGTGCCACCAGTGATGCAGGACAGGGTATCAATGAGCAGTTCTTC; cdr3_aa: CATSDAGQGINEQFF
j_call: TRBJ2-5; v_call: TRBV5-6; d_call: TRBD1; clone_size: NA; cdr3_nt: TGTGCCAGCAGCCTAGGGACAGGGCTAGGGGAGACCCAGTACTTC; cdr3_aa: CASSLGTGLGETQYF
j_call: TRBJ1-5; v_call: TRBV20-1; d_call: NA; clone_size: NA; cdr3_nt: TGCAGTGCTAGTAGGGTAAACCAGCCCCAGCATTTT; cdr3_aa: CSASRVNQPQHF
j_call: TRBJ2-2; v_call: TRBV6-2/TRBV6-3; d_call: NA; clone_size: NA; cdr3_nt: TGTGCCAGCAGTTCCCTAAGACCTTCAGTCCACCGGGAGCTGTTTTTT; cdr3_aa: CASSSLRPSVHRELFF
j_call: TRBJ2-1; v_call: TRBV3-1/TRBV3-2; d_call: NA; clone_size: NA; cdr3_nt: TGTGCCAGCAGCCAAGTTTCTAGAAGTTCTTACAATGAGCAGTTCTTC; cdr3_aa: CASSQVSRSSYNEQFF
j_call: TRBJ2-7; v_call: TRBV12-3/TRBV12-4; d_call: NA; clone_size: NA; cdr3_nt: TGTGCCAGCAGTCACACAGGCTACGAGCAGTACTTC; cdr3_aa: CASSHTGYEQYF
j_call: TRBJ1-2; v_call: TRBV10-3; d_call: NA; clone_size: NA; cdr3_nt: TGTGCCATCAGTGAGTCGCAGGGATCCCGAAACTATGGCTACACCTTC; cdr3_aa: CAISESQGSRNYGYTF
j_call: TRBJ1-4; v_call: TRBV30; d_call: NA; clone_size: NA; cdr3_nt: TGTGCCTGGAGTGTACGAGGGGCGAGCCGAAAACTGTTTTTT; cdr3_aa: CAWSVRGASRKLFF
j_call: TRBJ2-1; v_call: TRBV3-1/TRBV3-2; d_call: TRBD1; clone_size: once; cdr3_nt: TGTGCCAGCAGCGTGGGACAGGGGGGCAACAATGAGCAGTTCTTC; cdr3_aa: CASSVGQGGNNEQFF
j_call: TRBJ2-5; v_call: TRBV30; d_call: TRBD1; clone_size: NA; cdr3_nt: TGTGCCTGGATCTCCTGGGGGCAGGGGGCCCGTGAGACCCAGTACTTC; cdr3_aa: CAWISWGQGARETQYF
j_call: TRBJ2-5; v_call: TRBV11-2; d_call: NA; clone_size: NA; cdr3_nt: TGTGCCAGCAGCCCCACCTCAGAGACCCAGTACTTC; cdr3_aa: CASSPTSETQYF
j_call: TRBJ1-1; v_call: TRBV2; d_call: NA; clone_size: once; cdr3_nt: TGTGCCAGTATTCAGGTAAACACTGAAGCTTTCTTT; cdr3_aa: CASIQVNTEAFF
j_call: TRBJ2-5; v_call: TRBV5-4; d_call: TRBD2; clone_size: NA; cdr3_nt: TGTGCCAGCAGCTTGACAATAGCGGGGGAAGAGACCCAGTACTTC; cdr3_aa: CASSLTIAGEETQYF
j_call: TRBJ2-7; v_call: TRBV10-3; d_call: TRBD2; clone_size: once; cdr3_nt: TGTGCCACAACCGGGGAGGGTTTGGAGCAGTACTTC; cdr3_aa: CATTGEGLEQYF
j_call: TRBJ1-6; v_call: TRBV5-1; d_call: NA; clone_size: once; cdr3_nt: TGCGCCAGCAGCATAACAGGGCTCTCACCCCTCCACTTT; cdr3_aa: CASSITGLSPLHF
j_call: TRBJ2-7; v_call: TRBV27; d_call: TRBD2; clone_size: NA; cdr3_nt: TGTGCCAGCAGTGGCGGGGGAGGCTACGAGCAGTACTTC; cdr3_aa: CASSGGGGYEQYF
j_call: TRBJ1-2; v_call: TRBV12-3/TRBV12-4; d_call: NA; clone_size: once; cdr3_nt: TGTGCCAGCAGGACTGGGGGGTATGGCTACACCTTC; cdr3_aa: CASRTGGYGYTF
j_call: TRBJ2-3; v_call: TRBV4-3; d_call: NA; clone_size: once; cdr3_nt: TGCGCCAGCAGCCACCCCGAAGGGGATACGCAGTATTTT; cdr3_aa: CASSHPEGDTQYF
j_call: TRBJ2-7; v_call: TRBV28; d_call: NA; clone_size: NA; cdr3_nt: TGTGCCAGCAGTTTTGCGTTCTTCCACGAGCAGTACTTC; cdr3_aa: CASSFAFFHEQYF
j_call: TRBJ2-2; v_call: TRBV5-4; d_call: NA; clone_size: NA; cdr3_nt: TGTGCCAGCAGCCCACCGGAGCACGGGGAGCTGTTTTTT; cdr3_aa: CASSPPEHGELFF